This is a list of T cell receptor beta chains from one sample in a study of T cells in Graves' hyperthyroidism and ophthalmopathy. TCRdb called the multiplex PCR reads again in MiXCR, with one record for every CDR3 protein. Of about 270,000 distinct CDR3 sequences listed, about 20% are singletons. Sample: blood. Receptor source: a man younger than 45 with Graves' ophthalmopathy. Each CDR3 is given with its conserved first and last residue. The order of the fields is D gene, J gene, clone size, V gene, CDR3 protein, CDR3 DNA. The D gene is left open where the match is weak. Clone size appears in some rows only: once, few, many, or a class for an expanded clone.

D gene: NA; J gene: TRBJ2-6; clone size: NA; V gene: TRBV6-1; CDR3 protein: CASRQQGLLSGANVLTF; CDR3 DNA: TGTGCCAGCAGGCAACAGGGATTACTCTCTGGGGCCAACGTCCTGACTTTC
D gene: TRBD1; J gene: TRBJ2-2; clone size: NA; V gene: TRBV7-9; CDR3 protein: CASSLDRGIGELFF; CDR3 DNA: TGTGCCAGCAGCTTAGACAGGGGGATCGGGGAGCTGTTTTTT
D gene: NA; J gene: TRBJ1-1; clone size: once; V gene: TRBV7-3; CDR3 protein: CASSLAHEVLSGEASF; CDR3 DNA: TGTGCCAGCAGCTTAGCGCATGAGGTTTTGAGCGGTGAAGCTTCCTTT
D gene: NA; J gene: TRBJ2-7; clone size: many; V gene: TRBV14; CDR3 protein: CASSYSSRGWGSYEQYF; CDR3 DNA: TGTGCCAGCAGTTATAGCAGCCGAGGGTGGGGGTCCTACGAGCAGTACTTC
D gene: NA; J gene: TRBJ2-1; clone size: many; V gene: TRBV18; CDR3 protein: CASSAWARNNEQFF; CDR3 DNA: TGTGCCAGCTCAGCGTGGGCTAGAAACAATGAGCAGTTCTTC
D gene: NA; J gene: TRBJ1-1; clone size: many; V gene: TRBV28; CDR3 protein: CASSPPRSYGTEAFF; CDR3 DNA: TGTGCCAGCAGTCCCCCGAGGTCTTACGGCACTGAAGCTTTCTTT
D gene: NA; J gene: TRBJ2-7; clone size: many; V gene: TRBV30; CDR3 protein: CAWTNSYEQYF; CDR3 DNA: TGTGCCTGGACCAATTCCTACGAGCAGTACTTC
D gene: NA; J gene: TRBJ2-7; clone size: few; V gene: TRBV7-2; CDR3 protein: CASSSATVGEQYF; CDR3 DNA: TGTGCCAGCAGCTCAGCTACGGTGGGGGAGCAGTACTTC
D gene: NA; J gene: TRBJ1-2; clone size: many; V gene: TRBV30; CDR3 protein: CAWSRDGYGYTF; CDR3 DNA: TGTGCCTGGAGTCGTGATGGATATGGCTACACCTTC
D gene: NA; J gene: TRBJ2-7; clone size: many; V gene: TRBV11-1; CDR3 protein: CASSLAGRPYEQYF; CDR3 DNA: TGTGCCAGCAGCTTAGCGGGACGCCCCTACGAGCAGTACTTC
D gene: TRBD1; J gene: TRBJ1-1; clone size: few; V gene: TRBV7-9; CDR3 protein: CASSTPGQGVNTEAFF; CDR3 DNA: TGTGCCAGCAGCACTCCGGGACAGGGTGTGAACACTGAAGCTTTCTTT
D gene: TRBD2; J gene: TRBJ2-1; clone size: NA; V gene: TRBV10-3; CDR3 protein: CAISARELYNEQFF; CDR3 DNA: TGTGCCATCAGTGCGCGGGAGCTTTACAATGAGCAGTTCTTC
D gene: NA; J gene: TRBJ1-4; clone size: NA; V gene: TRBV5-5; CDR3 protein: CASSLEWGGKLFF; CDR3 DNA: TGTGCCAGCAGCTTGGAGTGGGGAGGAAAACTGTTTTTT
D gene: NA; J gene: TRBJ2-1; clone size: NA; V gene: TRBV6-5; CDR3 protein: CASSYLAGSYNEQFF; CDR3 DNA: TGTGCCAGCAGTTACTTGGCAGGCTCCTACAATGAGCAGTTCTTC
D gene: NA; J gene: TRBJ2-1; clone size: few; V gene: TRBV6-1; CDR3 protein: CASSEAGDLDMMFF; CDR3 DNA: TGTGCCAGCAGTGAAGCGGGGGACCTCGATATGATGTTCTTC
D gene: NA; J gene: TRBJ1-1; clone size: NA; V gene: TRBV10-3; CDR3 protein: CAISEGSRGGNTEAFF; CDR3 DNA: TGTGCCATCAGTGAGGGCTCAAGGGGTGGGAACACTGAAGCTTTCTTT
D gene: NA; J gene: TRBJ1-5; clone size: NA; V gene: TRBV30; CDR3 protein: CAWSDPQGMRQPRHF; CDR3 DNA: TGTGCCTGGAGTGATCCACAGGGTATGCGGCAGCCCCGGCATTTT
D gene: TRBD1; J gene: TRBJ1-2; clone size: few; V gene: TRBV3-1; CDR3 protein: CASTPVRTGGHNYGYTF; CDR3 DNA: TGTGCCAGCACTCCCGTCCGGACAGGGGGCCATAACTATGGCTACACCTTC
D gene: TRBD2; J gene: TRBJ2-3; clone size: NA; V gene: TRBV6-2/TRBV6-3; CDR3 protein: CASSYWREGADTQYF; CDR3 DNA: TGTGCCAGCAGTTACTGGCGGGAGGGCGCAGATACGCAGTATTTT
D gene: TRBD1; J gene: TRBJ1-4; clone size: many; V gene: TRBV5-1; CDR3 protein: CASSLVGQGTEKLFF; CDR3 DNA: TGCGCCAGCAGCTTGGTAGGACAGGGAACTGAAAAACTGTTTTTT
D gene: NA; J gene: TRBJ2-7; clone size: many; V gene: TRBV5-1; CDR3 protein: CASSLFGRGSDEQYF; CDR3 DNA: TGCGCCAGCAGCTTGTTCGGGAGAGGGTCGGACGAGCAGTACTTC
D gene: TRBD1; J gene: TRBJ2-5; clone size: few; V gene: TRBV6-1; CDR3 protein: CASGPRYRGTGGRETQYF; CDR3 DNA: TGTGCCAGCGGACCCCGATACAGGGGGACAGGGGGTAGGGAGACCCAGTACTTC
D gene: TRBD2; J gene: TRBJ2-3; clone size: many; V gene: TRBV7-9; CDR3 protein: CASSPRGGRETDTQYF; CDR3 DNA: TGTGCCAGCAGCCCAAGAGGTGGGCGGGAGACTGATACGCAGTATTTT
D gene: NA; J gene: TRBJ2-5; clone size: few; V gene: TRBV4-1; CDR3 protein: CATSWGVFQETQYF; CDR3 DNA: TGCGCCACCTCATGGGGGGTCTTCCAAGAGACCCAGTACTTC
D gene: NA; J gene: TRBJ2-2; clone size: NA; V gene: TRBV19; CDR3 protein: CASRTDPGTGELFF; CDR3 DNA: TGTGCCAGTAGAACAGATCCGGGCACCGGGGAGCTGTTTTTT
D gene: TRBD1; J gene: TRBJ1-2; clone size: few; V gene: TRBV6-6; CDR3 protein: CASSTSRDSWHGYTF; CDR3 DNA: TGTGCCAGCAGTACTTCTAGGGACAGCTGGCATGGCTACACCTTC
D gene: TRBD2; J gene: TRBJ2-3; clone size: NA; V gene: TRBV20-1; CDR3 protein: CSVHLAGGPLKATDTQYF; CDR3 DNA: TGCAGTGTCCACCTAGCGGGAGGGCCCCTGAAAGCAACAGATACGCAGTATTTT
D gene: NA; J gene: TRBJ2-1; clone size: many; V gene: TRBV20-1; CDR3 protein: CSARSTSGPYNEQFF; CDR3 DNA: TGCAGTGCTAGAAGCACTTCGGGGCCCTACAATGAGCAGTTCTTC
D gene: NA; J gene: TRBJ2-1; clone size: few; V gene: TRBV27; CDR3 protein: CASSLMAEEAVAGFNEQFF; CDR3 DNA: TGTGCCAGCAGTTTAATGGCTGAGGAGGCGGTTGCTGGTTTCAATGAGCAGTTCTTC
D gene: TRBD1; J gene: TRBJ1-2; clone size: NA; V gene: TRBV12-3/TRBV12-4; CDR3 protein: CASSSPDRASYGYTF; CDR3 DNA: TGTGCCAGCAGTTCCCCCGACAGGGCTTCCTATGGCTACACCTTC
D gene: NA; J gene: TRBJ2-1; clone size: few; V gene: TRBV12-3/TRBV12-4; CDR3 protein: CASSPDLARGGNEQFF; CDR3 DNA: TGTGCCAGCAGTCCAGATCTAGCGAGGGGAGGCAATGAGCAGTTCTTC
D gene: TRBD2; J gene: TRBJ2-7; clone size: few; V gene: TRBV5-1; CDR3 protein: CASSLGLAGGGYEQYF; CDR3 DNA: TGCGCCAGCAGCCTGGGACTAGCGGGAGGGGGGTACGAGCAGTACTTC
D gene: TRBD1; J gene: TRBJ1-4; clone size: once; V gene: TRBV6-1; CDR3 protein: CASSPDREVANEKLFF; CDR3 DNA: TGTGCCAGCAGTCCCGACAGGGAGGTGGCTAATGAAAAACTGTTTTTT
D gene: NA; J gene: TRBJ2-7; clone size: NA; V gene: TRBV7-9; CDR3 protein: CASSPLIGGGEQYF; CDR3 DNA: TGTGCCAGCAGCCCCTTGATTGGGGGCGGCGAGCAGTACTTC
D gene: TRBD1; J gene: TRBJ2-4; clone size: NA; V gene: TRBV6-2/TRBV6-3; CDR3 protein: CASSYSWDRGLQYF; CDR3 DNA: TGTGCCAGCAGTTACTCATGGGACAGGGGCCTTCAGTACTTC
D gene: TRBD2; J gene: TRBJ2-3; clone size: few; V gene: TRBV2; CDR3 protein: CASSVPPGEGPTDTQYF; CDR3 DNA: TGTGCCAGCAGTGTTCCCCCTGGGGAGGGCCCGACAGATACGCAGTATTTT
D gene: TRBD1; J gene: TRBJ1-5; clone size: few; V gene: TRBV30; CDR3 protein: CAWSNTGGQYSNQPQHF; CDR3 DNA: TGTGCCTGGAGTAACACAGGGGGCCAATATAGCAATCAGCCCCAGCATTTT
D gene: NA; J gene: TRBJ2-2; clone size: NA; V gene: TRBV16; CDR3 protein: CASIHGVSGLGGELFF; CDR3 DNA: TGTGCCAGCATACATGGCGTAAGCGGGCTCGGCGGGGAGCTGTTTTTT
D gene: NA; J gene: TRBJ1-1; clone size: many; V gene: TRBV6-1; CDR3 protein: CASKLQGLNTEAFF; CDR3 DNA: TGTGCCAGCAAGCTACAGGGCCTGAACACTGAAGCTTTCTTT
D gene: TRBD1; J gene: TRBJ2-1; clone size: few; V gene: TRBV18; CDR3 protein: CASSPGTGNYNEQFF; CDR3 DNA: TGTGCCAGCTCACCAGGGACAGGAAACTACAATGAGCAGTTCTTC
D gene: NA; J gene: TRBJ2-1; clone size: NA; V gene: TRBV19; CDR3 protein: CASSPIPGTGSYNEQFF; CDR3 DNA: TGTGCCAGTAGTCCGATTCCGGGGACTGGATCCTACAATGAGCAGTTCTTC
D gene: TRBD1; J gene: TRBJ1-3; clone size: many; V gene: TRBV3-1; CDR3 protein: CASSPPRGNSGNTIYF; CDR3 DNA: TGTGCCAGCAGCCCCCCCAGGGGGAACTCTGGAAACACCATATATTTT
D gene: TRBD2; J gene: TRBJ2-7; clone size: many; V gene: TRBV9; CDR3 protein: CASSVEASGAVEQYF; CDR3 DNA: TGTGCCAGCAGCGTAGAGGCTAGCGGGGCTGTAGAGCAGTACTTC
D gene: NA; J gene: TRBJ1-1; clone size: many; V gene: TRBV12-3/TRBV12-4; CDR3 protein: CASRLQGYTEAFF; CDR3 DNA: TGTGCCAGCAGACTCCAGGGATACACTGAAGCTTTCTTT
D gene: TRBD1; J gene: TRBJ1-2; clone size: few; V gene: TRBV12-3/TRBV12-4; CDR3 protein: CASRRGQGVGLRDGYTF; CDR3 DNA: TGTGCCAGCAGACGAGGACAGGGTGTAGGACTAAGGGATGGCTACACCTTC
D gene: NA; J gene: TRBJ1-2; clone size: few; V gene: TRBV2; CDR3 protein: CASSTPDRNYGYTF; CDR3 DNA: TGTGCCAGCAGTACCCCCGACAGGAACTATGGCTACACCTTC
D gene: NA; J gene: TRBJ2-1; clone size: NA; V gene: TRBV5-1; CDR3 protein: CASSFPVPAANEQFF; CDR3 DNA: TGCGCCAGCAGCTTCCCGGTCCCGGCGGCTAATGAGCAGTTCTTC
D gene: TRBD1; J gene: TRBJ2-3; clone size: many; V gene: TRBV2; CDR3 protein: CASSEARGGSTDTQYF; CDR3 DNA: TGTGCCAGCAGTGAAGCGCGAGGGGGCTCCACAGATACGCAGTATTTT
D gene: NA; J gene: TRBJ1-1; clone size: few; V gene: TRBV5-1; CDR3 protein: CASRRRGEGTEAFF; CDR3 DNA: TGCGCCAGCAGACGCAGGGGTGAAGGGACTGAAGCTTTCTTT
D gene: NA; J gene: TRBJ2-1; clone size: NA; V gene: TRBV10-2; CDR3 protein: CASSVPTGNEQFF; CDR3 DNA: TGCGCCAGCAGTGTACCCACAGGGAATGAGCAGTTCTTC
D gene: NA; J gene: TRBJ1-2; clone size: few; V gene: TRBV28; CDR3 protein: CASRSLTGNYGYTF; CDR3 DNA: TGTGCCAGCAGGTCACTTACAGGGAACTATGGCTACACCTTC
D gene: NA; J gene: TRBJ1-3; clone size: many; V gene: TRBV30; CDR3 protein: CAWSADRPGNTIYF; CDR3 DNA: TGTGCCTGGAGTGCCGACAGGCCTGGAAACACCATATATTTT
D gene: TRBD1; J gene: TRBJ2-3; clone size: few; V gene: TRBV24-1; CDR3 protein: CATSPTGDTAAPTDTQYF; CDR3 DNA: TGTGCCACCAGTCCGACAGGGGATACAGCGGCACCCACAGATACGCAGTATTTT
D gene: NA; J gene: TRBJ1-2; clone size: few; V gene: TRBV6-1; CDR3 protein: CASGGNYGYTF; CDR3 DNA: TGTGCCAGTGGGGGGAACTATGGCTACACCTTC
D gene: TRBD2; J gene: TRBJ2-3; clone size: NA; V gene: TRBV7-9; CDR3 protein: CASRKTSGSSDTQYF; CDR3 DNA: TGTGCCAGCAGGAAGACTAGCGGGAGCTCAGATACGCAGTATTTT